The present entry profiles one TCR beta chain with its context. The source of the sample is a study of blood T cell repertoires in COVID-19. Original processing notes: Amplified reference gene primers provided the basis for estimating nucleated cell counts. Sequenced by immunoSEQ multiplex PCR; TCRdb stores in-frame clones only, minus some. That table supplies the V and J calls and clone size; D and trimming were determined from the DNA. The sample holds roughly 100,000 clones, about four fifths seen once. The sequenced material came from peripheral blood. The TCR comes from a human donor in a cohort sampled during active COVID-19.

The DNA for the CDR3 is TGTGCCAGCAGCCCGCGGCGTAGGTCTGGGGCCAACGTCCTGACTTTC. As protein: CASSPRRRSGANVLTF. The genes are TRBV7-8 and TRBJ2-6; D unclear. The CDR3 has 16 residues. In germline, CDR1 is SGHVS, CDR2 FQNEAQ. Trimming stripped 5 bases from V and 1 base from J, with 12 bases between.